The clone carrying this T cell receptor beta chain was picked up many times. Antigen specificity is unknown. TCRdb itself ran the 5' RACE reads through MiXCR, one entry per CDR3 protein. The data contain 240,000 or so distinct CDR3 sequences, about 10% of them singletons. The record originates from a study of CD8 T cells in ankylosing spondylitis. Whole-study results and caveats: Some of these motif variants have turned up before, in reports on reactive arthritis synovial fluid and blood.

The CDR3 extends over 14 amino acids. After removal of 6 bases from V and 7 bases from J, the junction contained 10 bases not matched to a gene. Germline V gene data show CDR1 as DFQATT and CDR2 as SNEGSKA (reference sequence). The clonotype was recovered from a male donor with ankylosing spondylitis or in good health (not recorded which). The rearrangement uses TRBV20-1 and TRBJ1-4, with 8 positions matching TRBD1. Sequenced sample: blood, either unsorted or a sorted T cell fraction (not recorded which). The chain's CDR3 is CSADLVGQGEKLFF. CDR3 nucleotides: TGCAGTGCCGACCTAGTAGGACAGGGTGAAAAACTGTTTTTT.